This is a list of T cell receptor beta chains from one sample in a study of blood T cell repertoires in COVID-19. The protocol was immunoSEQ multiplex PCR, while the TCRdb copy is restricted to in-frame clones and leaves out a portion. In the table there are fewer than 65,000 clones, nearly 80% of which are singletons. Sequenced: peripheral blood. The receptors were gathered from a human donor in a cohort sampled during active COVID-19. Both conserved end residues are part of each CDR3. D genes are given only for firm matches. Size is omitted from some rows. Given values are once, few, many or a class for expanded clones.

TRBV5-5	once	-	TRBJ1-1	CASSLDSRREAFF	TGTGCCAGCAGCTTGGATTCGAGGCGAGAAGCTTTCTTT
TRBV5-5	-	-	TRBJ1-2	CASSLAPGLLDGYTF	TGTGCCAGCAGCTTGGCCCCAGGGTTATTGGATGGCTACACCTTC
TRBV12-3/TRBV12-4	-	-	TRBJ2-2	CASNINTGELFF	TGTGCCAGCAACATTAACACCGGGGAGCTGTTTTTT
TRBV4-3	-	TRBD2	TRBJ2-2	CASSLKTSGSNTGELFF	TGCGCCAGCAGCCTGAAGACTAGCGGATCGAACACCGGGGAGCTGTTTTTT
TRBV28	-	-	TRBJ1-3	CASNERANPGNTIYF	TGTGCCAGCAACGAACGCGCAAACCCTGGAAACACCATATATTTT
TRBV10-1	-	TRBD1	TRBJ1-2	CASSPLLPTGPTYYGYTF	TGCGCCAGCAGTCCCCTTTTACCGACAGGGCCCACCTACTATGGCTACACCTTC
TRBV7-9	-	TRBD1	TRBJ1-2	CASSSGQGITTNYGYTF	TGTGCCAGCAGCTCGGGACAGGGGATTACAACTAACTATGGCTACACCTTC
TRBV30	-	TRBD1	TRBJ1-4	CAWSGGQGAPTNEKLFF	TGTGCCTGGAGTGGGGGACAGGGGGCGCCGACTAATGAAAAACTGTTTTTT
TRBV4-1	few	-	TRBJ1-1	CASSLESGTLEAFF	TGCGCCAGCAGCCTAGAATCGGGGACTTTAGAAGCTTTCTTT
TRBV11-2	-	TRBD1	TRBJ1-2	CASERTGGEVNYGYTF	TGTGCCAGCGAAAGGACAGGGGGCGAAGTTAACTATGGCTACACCTTC